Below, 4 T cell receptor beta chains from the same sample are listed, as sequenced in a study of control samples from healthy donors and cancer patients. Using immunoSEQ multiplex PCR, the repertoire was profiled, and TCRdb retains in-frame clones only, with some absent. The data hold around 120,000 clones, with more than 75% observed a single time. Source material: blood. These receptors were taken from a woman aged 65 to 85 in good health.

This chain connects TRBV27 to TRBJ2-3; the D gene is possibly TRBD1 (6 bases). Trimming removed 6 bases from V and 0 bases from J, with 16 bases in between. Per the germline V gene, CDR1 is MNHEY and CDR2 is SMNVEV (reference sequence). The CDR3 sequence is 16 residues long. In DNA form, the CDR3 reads TGTGCCAGCAGGGGTTATACCAGGGGAAGCACAGATACGCAGTATTTT. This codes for CASRGYTRGSTDTQYF.

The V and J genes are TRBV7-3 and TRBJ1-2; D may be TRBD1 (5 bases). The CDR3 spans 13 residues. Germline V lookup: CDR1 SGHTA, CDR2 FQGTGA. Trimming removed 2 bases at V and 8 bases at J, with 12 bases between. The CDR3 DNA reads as TGTGCCAGCAGCTTAGAGGCCAGGGCGGGCTACACCTTC. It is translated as CASSLEARAGYTF.

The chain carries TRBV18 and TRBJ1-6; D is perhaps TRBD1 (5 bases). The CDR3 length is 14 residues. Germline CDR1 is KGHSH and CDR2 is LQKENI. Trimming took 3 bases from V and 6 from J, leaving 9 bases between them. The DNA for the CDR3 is TGTGCCAGCTCACCGGGGACGGCTAATTCACCCCTCCACTTT. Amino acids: CASSPGTANSPLHF. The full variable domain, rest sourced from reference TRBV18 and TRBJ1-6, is NAGVMQNPRHLVRRRGQEARLRCSPMKGHSHVYWYRQLPEEGLKFMVYLQKENIIDESGMPKERFSAEFPKEGPSILRIQQVVRGDSAAYFCASSPGTANSPLHFGNGTRLTVT.

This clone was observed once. The CDR3 region is CASSIWDRSERNSPLHF. CDR3 bases: TGTGCCAGTAGCATCTGGGACCGCTCAGAGAGGAATTCACCCCTCCACTTT. The chain carries TRBV19 and TRBJ1-6; D is possibly TRBD1 (5 bases). V lost 6 bases to trimming and J lost 7 bases, with 22 bases between them. CDR1 is LNHDA, CDR2 SQIVND, per germline (reference sequence). The CDR3 totals 17 residues.